This T cell receptor (beta chain) was recovered during a study of cytomegalovirus exposure and HLA in healthy donors. Turning to the study itself: In terms of ancestry, the Caucasian-associated cluster contained about four fifths of the roughly 400 genotyped donors. Study outcomes and limitations: There was a cluster of highly shared sequence variants that was likely a sequencing artifact.

Comment on this clone: Antigen: not known.

The primer mix had 60 Vbeta and 13 Jbeta primers. Clones were sequenced by immunoSEQ multiplex PCR, and TCRdb holds only the in-frame ones, with some missing. The sample holds approximately 130,000 clones, 65% to 80% seen once. CDR1 is SGHVS and CDR2 is FQNEAQ in the germline V gene. This CDR3 has 15 amino acids. Trimming took 1 base from V and 6 from J, leaving 15 bases between them. The specimen was PBMCs. The chain links TRBV7-8 to TRBJ1-1; maybe TRBD1 (6 bases). The TCR comes from a woman between 40 and 50 years old in good health and CMV-seronegative. The CDR3 nucleotides are TGTGCCAGCAGCTTAGGGGTTGGGGGCACGCCTGAAGCTTTCTTT. It codes for CASSLGVGGTPEAFF.